A single sample gave rise to the 10 T cell receptor beta chains below, sequenced in a study of T cells in Graves' hyperthyroidism and ophthalmopathy. TCR beta CDR3 regions were amplified from RNA. The HTBI primer set was used in a first-round RT-PCR of the TCR CDR3. TCRdb passed the multiplex PCR reads through MiXCR, listing each CDR3 protein once. The table records 250,000 to 400,000 distinct CDR3 sequences, approximately 13% of them present only once. The material sequenced was blood. The receptors stem from a woman aged 40 to 50 with Graves' ophthalmopathy.

In this sample, this clonotype turned up a few times. The chain carries TRBV5-4 and TRBJ2-1, with 9 bases matching TRBD2. This CDR3 is built from 16 residues. From germline, CDR1 is SGHNT and CDR2 YYREEE (reference sequence). Trimming at V came to 4 bases and at J to 7 bases, leaving 12 bases not matched to a gene. The CDR3 DNA reads TGTGCCAGCAGCGTGAGTTGGTCGGCGGGAGGGAATGAGCAGTTCTTC. This encodes CASSVSWSAGGNEQFF.

This clonotype was counted at least ten times. The chain uses TRBV28 and TRBJ1-5; D gene uncertain. The V gene lost 3 bases and the J gene lost 7 bases, with 7 bases spanning the gap. CDR1 MDHEN and CDR2 SYDVKM come from the germline V gene. This CDR3 is built from 12 residues. In nucleotides, the CDR3 is TGTGCCAGCAGTTTGCCCCAGCAGCCCCAGCATTTT. Its translation is CASSLPQQPQHF.

This clonotype was seen repeatedly, ten times or more. V gene TRBV20-1 combines with J gene TRBJ2-1; TRBD2 agrees at 10 bases. The CDR3 is 15 amino acids. The V gene's germline CDR1 is DFQATT and CDR2 SNEGSKA (reference sequence). Germline trimming cut 5 bases from V and 5 bases from J; bases unmatched to any gene: 9. The CDR3 DNA reads TGCAGTGCTCCTTCAACTAGCGGGAAGAACAATGAGCAGTTCTTC. It encodes CSAPSTSGKNNEQFF.

This clonotype came up many times. The gene calls are TRBV12-5 and TRBJ1-5; D gene unclear. V was shortened by 1 base and J by 6 bases, with 4 bases between the two germline ends. CDR3 length: 12 residues. From germline, CDR1 is LGHNT and CDR2 FRNRAP. The chain's CDR3 is CASGLGGQPQHF. The CDR3, as DNA: TGTGCTAGTGGTTTGGGGGGTCAGCCCCAGCATTTT.

This clonotype was counted at least ten times. The chain has TRBV12-3 or TRBV12-4 and TRBJ2-5; the match to TRBD1 covers 8 bases. The J segment lost 5 bases and the V segment lost 5 bases, leaving 10 bases of the junction unmatched. The CDR3 consists of 15 residues. This CDR3 is CASSHLGTGRETQYF. The CDR3 coding sequence is TGTGCCAGCAGTCACCTCGGGACAGGACGGGAGACCCAGTACTTC.

This clonotype was seen ten or more times. J is TRBJ2-1 and V is TRBV6-1, with 14 nucleotides matching TRBD2. This CDR3 is built from 15 residues. Per the germline V gene, CDR1 is MNHNS and CDR2 is SASEGT. V shed 7 bases, J shed 9 bases, and the junction held 8 bases outside the gene matches. The CDR3: CASTLTSGRASEQFF. In DNA form, the CDR3 reads TGTGCCAGCACTCTGACTAGCGGGAGGGCCAGTGAGCAGTTCTTC.

There are a few counts of this clonotype. J is TRBJ1-2 and V is TRBV18; D is undetermined. Trimming removed 4 bases at V and 2 bases at J, with 11 bases between. The CDR3 sequence is 14 residues long. Germline V gene sequence: CDR1 KGHSH, CDR2 LQKENI. In nucleotides, the CDR3 is TGTGCCAGCTCACGAGCCGAGACAAACTATGGCTACACCTTC. Translating it yields CASSRAETNYGYTF.

In this sample, this clonotype turned up many times. The chain has TRBV7-9 and TRBJ2-7, with D unresolved. Germline V gene lookup returns CDR1 SEHNR and CDR2 FQNEAQ (reference sequence). V lost 3 bases and J lost 2, with 8 bases in between. The CDR3 has 13 residues. Written as DNA, the CDR3 is TGTGCCAGCAGCTTCTCAGAAACCTACGAGCAGTACTTC. It translates to CASSFSETYEQYF.

This clonotype was picked up many times. The chain uses TRBV7-9 and TRBJ2-3, with D possibly TRBD2 on 6 matching bases. The CDR3 loop spans 15 amino acids. Trimming took 4 bases from V and 2 from J, leaving 13 bases between them. CDR1 is SEHNR, CDR2 FQNEAQ, per germline (reference sequence). The CDR3 sequence: CASSSKAGYTDTQYF. The CDR3 DNA reads TGTGCCAGCAGCTCAAAAGCGGGCTACACAGATACGCAGTATTTT.

This clonotype has at least ten counts. The chain couples TRBV12-3 or TRBV12-4 to TRBJ1-1; D ambiguous. The CDR3 runs to 14 residues. Trimming stripped 3 bases from V and 0 bases from J, with 8 bases between. The CDR3, as DNA: TGTGCCAGCAGTTTTGGGATTTTGAACACTGAAGCTTTCTTT. This codes for CASSFGILNTEAFF.